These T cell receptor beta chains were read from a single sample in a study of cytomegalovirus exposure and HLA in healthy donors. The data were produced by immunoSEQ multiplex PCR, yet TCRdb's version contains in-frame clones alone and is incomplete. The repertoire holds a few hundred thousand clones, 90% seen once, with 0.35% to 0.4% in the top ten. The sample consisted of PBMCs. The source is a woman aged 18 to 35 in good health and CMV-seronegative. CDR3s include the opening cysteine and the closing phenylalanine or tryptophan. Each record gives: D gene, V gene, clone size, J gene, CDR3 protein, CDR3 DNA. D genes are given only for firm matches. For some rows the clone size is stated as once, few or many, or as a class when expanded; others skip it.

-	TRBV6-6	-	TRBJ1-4	CASSYPPGEGEKLFF	TGTGCCAGCAGTTACCCCCCAGGGGAGGGGGAAAAACTGTTTTTT
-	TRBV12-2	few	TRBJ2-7	CASRSVCVASYEQYF	TGTGCAAGTCGCTCAGTCTGCGTAGCGAGCTACGAGCAGTACTTC
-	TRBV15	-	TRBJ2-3	CATSRDQGAATDTQYF	TGTGCCACCAGCAGAGACCAGGGTGCCGCAACAGATACGCAGTATTTT
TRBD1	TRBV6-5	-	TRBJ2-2	CASSGGQAGGELFF	TGTGCCAGCAGTGGGGGACAGGCCGGCGGGGAGCTGTTTTTT
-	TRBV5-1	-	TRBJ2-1	CASSLRVNEQFF	TGCGCCAGCAGTCTGAGGGTCAATGAGCAGTTCTTC
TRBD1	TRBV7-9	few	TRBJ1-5	CASSFTGAYQPQHF	TGTGCCAGCAGCTTCACAGGGGCTTATCAGCCCCAGCATTTT
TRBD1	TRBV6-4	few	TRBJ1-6	CASRDGTGGSPLHF	TGTGCCAGCAGAGATGGGACAGGGGGTTCACCCCTCCACTTT
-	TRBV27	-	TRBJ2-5	CASSLSGRGQETQYF	TGTGCCAGCAGTTTATCGGGTCGGGGCCAAGAGACCCAGTACTTC
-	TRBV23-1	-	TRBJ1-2	CASSHPRGTRYGYTF	TGCGCCAGCAGTCACCCCCGTGGGACACGCTATGGCTACACCTTC
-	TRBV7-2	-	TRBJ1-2	CASSLARGADYGYTF	TGTGCCAGCAGCTTAGCGCGGGGGGCCGACTATGGCTACACCTTC
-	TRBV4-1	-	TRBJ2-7	CASSQRLANYEQYF	TGCGCCAGCAGCCAACGATTAGCGAACTACGAGCAGTACTTC
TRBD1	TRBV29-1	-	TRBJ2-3	CSSQAGQATDTQYF	TGCAGCTCCCAGGCGGGACAGGCAACAGATACGCAGTATTTT
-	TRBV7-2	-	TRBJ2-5	CASSPHGAQETQYF	TGTGCCAGCAGCCCCCATGGGGCACAAGAGACCCAGTACTTC
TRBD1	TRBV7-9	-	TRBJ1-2	CASSLDRVGYTF	TGTGCCAGCAGCCTTGACAGGGTAGGCTACACCTTC
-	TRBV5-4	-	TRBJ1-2	CASSLVPDGYTF	TGTGCCAGCAGCTTGGTGCCGGATGGCTACACCTTC
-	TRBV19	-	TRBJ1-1	CATDAGGGDTEAFF	TGTGCCACCGATGCGGGCGGGGGGGACACTGAAGCTTTCTTT
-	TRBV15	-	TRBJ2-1	CATSDPGRKPNNEQFF	TGTGCCACCAGCGACCCAGGGCGTAAGCCCAACAATGAGCAGTTCTTC
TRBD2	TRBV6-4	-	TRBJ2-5	CASSDSPGLSETQYF	TGTGCCAGCAGTGACTCACCGGGACTAAGTGAGACCCAGTACTTC
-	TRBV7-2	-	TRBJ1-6	CASSPLGNSPLHF	TGTGCCAGCAGCCCCCTGGGCAATTCACCCCTCCACTTT
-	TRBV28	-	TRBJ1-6	CASSLQGLSSPLHF	TGTGCCAGCAGTTTACAGGGGTTGAGTTCACCCCTCCACTTT
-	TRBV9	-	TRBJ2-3	CASSVVPLSTSTDTQYF	TGTGCCAGCAGCGTAGTCCCATTGTCTACTAGCACAGATACGCAGTATTTT
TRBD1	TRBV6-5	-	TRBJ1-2	CASRQGAYGYTF	TGTGCCAGCAGACAGGGGGCCTATGGCTACACCTTC
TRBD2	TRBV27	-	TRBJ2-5	CASSSLHTSGAETQYF	TGTGCCAGCAGTTCACTTCACACTAGCGGGGCGGAGACCCAGTACTTC
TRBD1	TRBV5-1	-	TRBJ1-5	CASSLAGGGNQPQHF	TGCGCCAGCAGCTTGGCAGGGGGAGGCAATCAGCCCCAGCATTTT
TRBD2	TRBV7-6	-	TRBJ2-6	CASSPAGVLSGANVLTF	TGTGCCAGCAGCCCCGCGGGAGTACTCTCTGGGGCCAACGTCCTGACTTTC
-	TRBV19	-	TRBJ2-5	CASFLTQVSQETQYF	TGTGCCAGCTTTCTAACGCAGGTCTCCCAAGAGACCCAGTACTTC
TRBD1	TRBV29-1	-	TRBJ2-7	CSVDRQGAYDEQYF	TGCAGCGTTGATCGGCAGGGGGCTTACGACGAGCAGTACTTC
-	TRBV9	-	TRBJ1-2	CASRKGSYGYTF	TGTGCCAGCCGTAAGGGGTCGTATGGCTACACCTTC